One and the same sample provided the 17 T cell receptor beta chains below, sequenced in a study of blood T cell repertoires in COVID-19. The table came from immunoSEQ multiplex PCR; TCRdb's copy has only in-frame clones and leaves some out. Of 11,000 to 15,000 clones listed, about 84% are singletons. The specimen sequenced was peripheral blood. Every receptor here comes from a human donor in a cohort sampled during active COVID-19.

The CDR3 sequence: CASSHTDTQYF. The CDR3 DNA reads as TGTGCCAGCAGCCACACAGATACGCAGTATTTT. The chain joins TRBV7-2 to TRBJ2-3; D gene ambiguous. V lost 5 bases, J lost 2 bases, and 2 bases lay in between. The CDR3 sequence is 11 residues long. Per germline, CDR1 SGHTA and CDR2 FQGNSA.

This clone was recorded a few times. The CDR3 reads CASSSTGRNTGELFF. CDR3 bases: TGCGCCAGCAGCTCGACAGGCAGGAACACCGGGGAGCTGTTTTTT. The chain employs TRBV5-1 and TRBJ2-2, with D perhaps TRBD1 (6 bases). From germline, CDR1 is SGHRS and CDR2 YFSETQ. The CDR3 contains 15 residues. The V gene lost 3 bases and the J gene lost 1 base, with 10 bases spanning the gap.

This clone was recorded only once. The rearrangement uses TRBV5-1 and TRBJ1-1, with 11 bases aligning to TRBD1. This CDR3 is built from 16 residues. V lost 4 bases, J lost 4 bases, and 9 bases stayed unmatched. Germline lookup yields CDR1 SGHRS and CDR2 YFSETQ. CDR3: CASSTDRGLVVTEAFF. Here the CDR3 DNA reads TGCGCCAGCAGCACGGACAGGGGGCTCGTTGTCACTGAAGCTTTCTTT.

V and J are TRBV7-9 and TRBJ2-5; D perhaps matches TRBD2 (5 bases). CDR1 is SEHNR and CDR2 is FQNEAQ in the germline V gene (reference sequence). The CDR3 runs 13 residues. V was trimmed by 1 base and J by 5 bases, leaving 8 bases between them. The CDR3 DNA sequence: TGTGCCAGCAGCTTAGGAGGGCCGGAGACCCAGTACTTC. Residues: CASSLGGPETQYF.

The V gene is TRBV5-5, the J gene TRBJ2-7; TRBD1 matches 7 bases. This CDR3 has 15 residues. V shed 3 bases and J 2 bases; nucleotides not matched to a gene: 8. Germline V gene sequence: CDR1 SGHKS, CDR2 YYEKEE (reference sequence). In DNA, the CDR3 is TGTGCCAGCAGCTCACCGGGGACAGCCGCCTACGAGCAGTACTTC. Protein product: CASSSPGTAAYEQYF.

This clone was picked up one time. The chain employs TRBV19 and TRBJ2-7; TRBD2 matches 7 bases. Germline CDR1 and CDR2: LNHDA and SQIVND (reference sequence). Trimming removed 3 bases from V and 4 bases from J; junction bases left unmatched: 3. This CDR3 has 13 residues. The CDR3 nucleotides read TGTGCCAGTAGTATGGAACTAGCGTACGAGCAGTACTTC. This translates into CASSMELAYEQYF.

The gene calls are TRBV6-5 and TRBJ2-7; 10 bases fit TRBD1. The ends lost 2 bases at V and 3 bases at J; junction bases unmatched: 4. Germline loops: CDR1 MNHEY, CDR2 SVGAGI. There are 15 residues in the CDR3. The CDR3 DNA follows: TGTGCCAGCAGTTACCGGACAGGGGGTCACTACGAGCAGTACTTC. This encodes CASSYRTGGHYEQYF.

This chain links TRBV5-1 with TRBJ2-5, with D unresolved. CDR1 and CDR2 from the germline V gene are SGHRS and YFSETQ. V lost 5 bases, J lost 5 bases, and 7 bases lay in between. The CDR3 is made up of 11 amino acids. CDR3 DNA sequence: TGCGCCAGCAGTACCCGGGAGACCCAGTACTTC. This encodes CASSTRETQYF. Variable domain in full (rest from reference TRBV5-1 and TRBJ2-5): KAGVTQTPRYLIKTRGQQVTLSCSPISGHRSVSWYQQTPGQGLQFLFEYFSETQRNKGNFPGRFSGRQFSNSRSEMNVSTLELGDSALYLCASSTRETQYFGPGTRLLVL.

This rearrangement joins TRBV24-1 to TRBJ2-7, with D perhaps TRBD2 (6 bases). The CDR3 runs to 11 residues. Trimming removed 6 bases from V and 6 bases from J, with 8 bases in between. Germline values: CDR1 KGHDR, CDR2 SFDVKD. In nucleotides, the CDR3 is TGTGCCACCAGTATCGGGGGCGAGCAGTACTTC. It yields the protein CATSIGGEQYF.

The count of this clone is one. This chain links TRBV4-1 with TRBJ2-7; D unresolved. The V end was cut by 5 bases, the J end by 2 bases, with 16 bases between. CDR3 length: 15 amino acids. Germline V CDR1 and CDR2: MGHRA, YSYEKL. The CDR3 is CASSLHSQSAYEQYF. The CDR3, as DNA: TGCGCCAGCAGCTTACATAGCCAGTCGGCCTACGAGCAGTACTTC.

This clone was picked up a small number of times. The chain carries TRBV2 and TRBJ1-1; D possibly corresponds to TRBD1 (6 bases). Trimming removed 4 bases from V and 5 bases from J, with 11 bases in between. The V gene's germline CDR1 is SNHLY and CDR2 FYNNEI. This CDR3 spans 13 amino acids. CDR3 in amino acids: CASSATGLTEAFF. CDR3 bases: TGTGCCAGCAGTGCCACAGGGTTAACTGAAGCTTTCTTT. The variable domain in full, with the rest retrieved from reference TRBV2 and TRBJ1-1, is EPEVTQTPSHQVTQMGQEVILRCVPISNHLYFYWYRQILGQKVEFLVSFYNNEISEKSEIFDDQFSVERPDGSNFTLKIRSTKLEDSAMYFCASSATGLTEAFFGQGTRLTVV.

The chain couples TRBV24-1 to TRBJ1-2, with D unresolved. The CDR3 spans 12 residues. Germline V gene data show CDR1 as KGHDR and CDR2 as SFDVKD. The V and J ends lost 1 base and 7 bases respectively, with 6 bases between them. DNA of the CDR3: TGTGCCACCAGTGATTTTAGGAGTGGCTACACCTTC. It encodes CATSDFRSGYTF.

The V and J genes are TRBV5-1 and TRBJ1-2; D call uncertain. CDR3 length equals 12 residues. Per germline, CDR1 SGHRS and CDR2 YFSETQ. V lost 0 bases and J lost 8, with 8 bases in between. The CDR3 DNA reads as TGCGCCAGCAGCTTGGGGGCTGGGGGCTACACCTTC. It is translated as CASSLGAGGYTF. Based on the CDR3 plus reference TRBV5-1 and TRBJ1-2, the full variable domain is KAGVTQTPRYLIKTRGQQVTLSCSPISGHRSVSWYQQTPGQGLQFLFEYFSETQRNKGNFPGRFSGRQFSNSRSEMNVSTLELGDSALYLCASSLGAGGYTFGSGTRLTVV.

A single count supports this clone. This sequence joins TRBV9 and TRBJ2-1, with 9 bases matching TRBD2. V was clipped by 4 bases and J by 6 bases; unmatched bases: 11. There are 16 residues in the CDR3. Germline assignment: CDR1 SGDLS and CDR2 YYNGEE. CDR3: CASSPRIAGAFNEQFF. DNA for the CDR3: TGTGCCAGCAGCCCTAGGATAGCGGGAGCCTTCAATGAGCAGTTCTTC.

A single count supports this clone. This rearrangement joins TRBV25-1 to TRBJ1-2; TRBD1 matches 10 bases. The CDR3 is made up of 18 amino acids. With 4 bases clipped from V and 4 bases from J, the junction kept 15 bases outside the gene matches. The germline V gene encodes CDR1 MGHDK and CDR2 SYGVNS. This chain's CDR3 is CASSGAGDRGLLLYGYTF. The CDR3 DNA reads as TGTGCCAGCAGTGGCGCCGGGGACAGGGGCCTCCTACTCTATGGCTACACCTTC.

The rearrangement uses TRBV10-3 and TRBJ1-1; D is uncertain. V lost 6 bases to trimming and J lost 3 bases, with 14 bases between them. Looked up from germline, CDR1 is ENHRY and CDR2 is SYGVKD. The CDR3 sequence is 14 residues long. CDR3 amino acids: CAIRSASLHTEAFF. DNA of the CDR3: TGTGCCATCAGGTCAGCGTCTCTTCACACTGAAGCTTTCTTT.

J is TRBJ2-2 and V is TRBV5-4; a possible D gene is TRBD2 (6 bases). The V end was cut by 0 bases, the J end by 7 bases, with 10 bases between. CDR1 is SGHNT, CDR2 YYREEE, per germline (reference sequence). The CDR3 has 14 residues. The CDR3 sequence is CASSLGGRSGELFF. The CDR3, as DNA: TGTGCCAGCAGCTTGGGAGGGAGGAGCGGGGAGCTGTTTTTT.